These 5 T cell receptor beta chains were sequenced from one sample in a study of blood T cell repertoires in COVID-19. Profiling relied on immunoSEQ multiplex PCR, and the TCRdb table lists in-frame clones only, not all of them. The table has about 280,000 clones, about four fifths seen once. Sequences were obtained from peripheral blood. All receptors come from a woman between 45 and 65 years old who had recovered from COVID-19.

The genes are TRBV29-1 and TRBJ1-5; no reliable D call. The germline V and J ends were trimmed by 4 bases and 4 bases, with 8 bases remaining between them. Germline CDR1 reads SQVTM; CDR2 reads ANQGSEA. The CDR3 has 12 amino acids. CDR3 sequence (DNA): TGCAGCGTTGGAGACGGGAATCAGCCCCAGCATTTT. Translation gives CSVGDGNQPQHF.

This chain uses TRBV7-3 with TRBJ2-1; the match to TRBD2 covers 7 bases. V lost 2 bases to trimming and J lost 9 bases; unmatched junction nucleotides: 10. The CDR3 runs 15 residues. Germline CDR1 and CDR2: SGHTA and FQGTGA. The CDR3 loop reads CASSLGLAVGLEQFF. In DNA, the CDR3 is TGTGCCAGCAGCTTAGGGCTAGCGGTAGGGCTTGAGCAGTTCTTC.

As for this clone: Other DNA sequences in the sample encode the same CDR3. The rearrangement joins TRBV19 to TRBJ2-7; TRBD2 matches at 11 bases. This CDR3 is built from 15 residues. Germline loops: CDR1 LNHDA, CDR2 SQIVND (reference sequence). The V segment lost 3 bases and the J segment 3 bases; nucleotides outside the gene matches: 4. CDR3: CASSIVAGGLYEQYF. CDR3 bases: TGTGCCAGTAGTATCGTAGCGGGAGGGCTCTACGAGCAGTACTTC. Supplemented by reference TRBV19 and TRBJ2-7, the full variable domain reads DGGITQSPKYLFRKEGQNVTLSCEQNLNHDAMYWYRQDPGQGLRLIYYSQIVNDFQKGDIAEGYSVSREKKESFPLTVTSAQKNPTAFYLCASSIVAGGLYEQYFGPGTRLTVT.

The chain carries TRBV11-3 and TRBJ2-1; 10 nucleotides match TRBD2. Germline CDR1 is SGHNT and CDR2 is YENEEA. The CDR3 spans 16 residues. V lost 3 bases and J lost 4; bases outside the gene matches: 6. CDR3 DNA: TGTGCCAGCAGCTTCGGCGGGACTAGCGCGTACAATGAGCAGTTCTTC. Protein product: CASSFGGTSAYNEQFF.

This clone occurred a few times. The V gene is TRBV3-1 (or the pseudogene TRBV3-2), the J gene TRBJ1-1, with no clear D. Germline lookup yields CDR1 LGHDT and CDR2 YNNKEL (reference sequence). V was shortened by 1 base and J by 0 bases, with 6 bases between the two germline ends. This CDR3 is built from 14 residues. The CDR3 sequence is CASSQVSMNTEAFF. The CDR3 bases are TGTGCCAGCAGCCAAGTCTCTATGAACACTGAAGCTTTCTTT.